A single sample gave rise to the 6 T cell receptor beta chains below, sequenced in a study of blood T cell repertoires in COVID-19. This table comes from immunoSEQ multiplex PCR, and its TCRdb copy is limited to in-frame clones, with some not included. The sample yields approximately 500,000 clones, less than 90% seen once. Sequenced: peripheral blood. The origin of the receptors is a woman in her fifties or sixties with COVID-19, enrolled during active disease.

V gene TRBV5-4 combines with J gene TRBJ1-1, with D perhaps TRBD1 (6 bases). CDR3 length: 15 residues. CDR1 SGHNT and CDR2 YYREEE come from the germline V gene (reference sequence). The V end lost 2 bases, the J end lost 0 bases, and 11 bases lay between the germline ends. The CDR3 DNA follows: TGTGCCAGCAGCTTCGGGACAACTATGAACACTGAAGCTTTCTTT. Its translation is CASSFGTTMNTEAFF.

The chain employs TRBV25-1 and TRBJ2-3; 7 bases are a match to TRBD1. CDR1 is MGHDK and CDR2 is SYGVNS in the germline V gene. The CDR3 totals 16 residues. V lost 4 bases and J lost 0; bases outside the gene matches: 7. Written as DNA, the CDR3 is TGTGCCAGCAGTGCCTATCCGGGACAGAGCACAGATACGCAGTATTTT. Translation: CASSAYPGQSTDTQYF. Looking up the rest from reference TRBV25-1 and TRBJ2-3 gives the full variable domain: EADIYQTPRYLVIGTGKKITLECSQTMGHDKMYWYQQDPGMELHLIHYSYGVNSTEKGDLSSESTVSRIRTEHFPLTLESARPSHTSQYLCASSAYPGQSTDTQYFGPGTRLTVL.

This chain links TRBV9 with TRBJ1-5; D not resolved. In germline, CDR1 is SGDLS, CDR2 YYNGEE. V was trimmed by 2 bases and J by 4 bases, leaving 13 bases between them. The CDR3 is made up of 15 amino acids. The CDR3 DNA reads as TGTGCCAGCAGCGTCTCTTCCGGGATAAATCAGCCCCAGCATTTT. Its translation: CASSVSSGINQPQHF.

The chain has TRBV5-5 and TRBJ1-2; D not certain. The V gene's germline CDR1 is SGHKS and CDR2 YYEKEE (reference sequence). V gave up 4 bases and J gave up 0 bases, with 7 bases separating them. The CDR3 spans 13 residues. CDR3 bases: TGTGCCAGCAGCCCCGGGTCTAACTATGGCTACACCTTC. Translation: CASSPGSNYGYTF.

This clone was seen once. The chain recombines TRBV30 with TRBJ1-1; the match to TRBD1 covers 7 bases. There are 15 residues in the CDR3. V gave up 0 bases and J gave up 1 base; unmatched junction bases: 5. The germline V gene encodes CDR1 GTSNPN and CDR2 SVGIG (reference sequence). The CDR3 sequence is CAWSVSAGGNTEAFF. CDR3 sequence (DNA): TGTGCCTGGAGTGTAAGCGCAGGGGGGAACACTGAAGCTTTCTTT. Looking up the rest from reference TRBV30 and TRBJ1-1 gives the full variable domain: SQTIHQWPATLVQPVGSPLSLECTVEGTSNPNLYWYRQAAGRGLQLLFYSVGIGQISSEVPQNLSASRPQDRQFILSSKKLLLSDSGFYLCAWSVSAGGNTEAFFGQGTRLTVV.

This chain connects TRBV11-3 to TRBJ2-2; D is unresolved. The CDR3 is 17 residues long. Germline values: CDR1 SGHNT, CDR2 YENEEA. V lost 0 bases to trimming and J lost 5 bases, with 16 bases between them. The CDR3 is CASSLDGGRVVTGELFF. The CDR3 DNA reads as TGTGCCAGCAGCTTAGATGGCGGCAGAGTCGTTACCGGGGAGCTGTTTTTT.